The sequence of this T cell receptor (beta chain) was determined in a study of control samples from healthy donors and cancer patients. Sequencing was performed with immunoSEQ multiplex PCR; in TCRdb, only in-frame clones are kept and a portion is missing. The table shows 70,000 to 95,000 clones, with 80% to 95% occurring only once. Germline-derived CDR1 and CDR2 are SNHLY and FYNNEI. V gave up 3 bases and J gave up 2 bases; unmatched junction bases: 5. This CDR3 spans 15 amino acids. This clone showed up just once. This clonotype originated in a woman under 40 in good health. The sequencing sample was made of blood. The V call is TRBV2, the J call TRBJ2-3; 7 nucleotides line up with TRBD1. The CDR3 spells CASSDLGTATDTQYF. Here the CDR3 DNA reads TGTGCCAGCAGTGATCTAGGGACAGCCACAGATACGCAGTATTTT.